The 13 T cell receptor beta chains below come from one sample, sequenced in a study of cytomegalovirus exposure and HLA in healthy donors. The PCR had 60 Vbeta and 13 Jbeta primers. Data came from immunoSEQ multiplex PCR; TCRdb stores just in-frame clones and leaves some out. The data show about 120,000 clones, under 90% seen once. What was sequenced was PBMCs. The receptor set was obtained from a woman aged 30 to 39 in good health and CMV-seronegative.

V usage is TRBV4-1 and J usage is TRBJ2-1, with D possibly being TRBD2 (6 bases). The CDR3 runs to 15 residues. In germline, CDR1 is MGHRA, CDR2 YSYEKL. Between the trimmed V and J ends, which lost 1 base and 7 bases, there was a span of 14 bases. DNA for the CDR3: TGCGCCAGCAGCCAAGGTGGTTGGGGAGGAAATGAGCAGTTCTTC. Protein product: CASSQGGWGGNEQFF.

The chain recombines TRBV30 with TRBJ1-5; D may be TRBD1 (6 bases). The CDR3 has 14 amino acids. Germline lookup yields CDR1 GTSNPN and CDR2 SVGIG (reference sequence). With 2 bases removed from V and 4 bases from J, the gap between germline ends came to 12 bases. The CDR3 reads CAWSPGQPNQPQHF. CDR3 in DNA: TGTGCCTGGAGTCCTGGACAGCCGAATCAGCCCCAGCATTTT.

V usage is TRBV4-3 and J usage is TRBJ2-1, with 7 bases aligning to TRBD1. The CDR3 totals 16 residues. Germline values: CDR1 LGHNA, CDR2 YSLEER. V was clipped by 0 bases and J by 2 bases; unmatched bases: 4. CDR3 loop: CASSQDARGTYNEQFF. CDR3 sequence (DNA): TGCGCCAGCAGCCAAGACGCCAGGGGGACCTACAATGAGCAGTTCTTC.

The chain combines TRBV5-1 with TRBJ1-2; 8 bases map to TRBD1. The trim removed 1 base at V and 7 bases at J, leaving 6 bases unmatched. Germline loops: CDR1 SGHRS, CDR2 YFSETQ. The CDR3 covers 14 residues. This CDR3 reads CASSLRQGAGGYTF. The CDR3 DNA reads TGCGCCAGCAGCTTGAGGCAGGGGGCAGGTGGCTACACCTTC.

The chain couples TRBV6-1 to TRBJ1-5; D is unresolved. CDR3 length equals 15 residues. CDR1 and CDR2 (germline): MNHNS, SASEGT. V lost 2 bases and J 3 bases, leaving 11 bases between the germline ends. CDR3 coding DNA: TGTGCCAGCAGTGAAATGGCAGGAAACAATCAGCCCCAGCATTTT. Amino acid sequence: CASSEMAGNNQPQHF.

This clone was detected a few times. The CDR3 nucleotides read TGTGCCAGCAGCTATGGCGGGAGTAAATACGAGCAGTACTTC. It specifies CASSYGGSKYEQYF. The chain uses TRBV5-4 and TRBJ2-7, with 7 positions matching TRBD2. The CDR3 extends over 14 amino acids. Losses at the gene ends were 3 bases for V and 4 bases for J; bases not matched to a gene: 7. Germline loops: CDR1 SGHNT, CDR2 YYREEE (reference sequence).

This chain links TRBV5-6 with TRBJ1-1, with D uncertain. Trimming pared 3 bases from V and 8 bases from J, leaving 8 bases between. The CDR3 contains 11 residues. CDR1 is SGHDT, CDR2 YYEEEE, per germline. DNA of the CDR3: TGTGCCAGCAGCTCTCAGGTGGAAGCTTTCTTT. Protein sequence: CASSSQVEAFF.

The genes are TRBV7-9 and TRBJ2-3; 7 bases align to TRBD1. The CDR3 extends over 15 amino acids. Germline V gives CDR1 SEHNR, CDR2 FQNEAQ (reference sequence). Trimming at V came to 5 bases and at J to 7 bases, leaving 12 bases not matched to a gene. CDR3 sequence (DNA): TGTGCCAGCAGCACCTGGGACAGACTCGGCTATACGCAGTATTTT. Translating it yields CASSTWDRLGYTQYF.

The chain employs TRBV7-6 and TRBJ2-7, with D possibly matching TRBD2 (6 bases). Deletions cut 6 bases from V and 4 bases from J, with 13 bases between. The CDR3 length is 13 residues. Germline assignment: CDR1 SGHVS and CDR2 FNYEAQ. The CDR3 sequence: CASSPAGRYEQYF. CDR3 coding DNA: TGTGCCAGCAGTCCGGCGGGGAGGTACGAGCAGTACTTC.

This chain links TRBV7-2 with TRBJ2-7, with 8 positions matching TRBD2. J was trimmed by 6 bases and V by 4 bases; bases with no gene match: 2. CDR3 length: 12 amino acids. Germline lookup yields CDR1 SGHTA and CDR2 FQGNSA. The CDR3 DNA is TGTGCCAGCAGCTCCGGGGGGGGCGAGCAGTACTTC. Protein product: CASSSGGGEQYF.

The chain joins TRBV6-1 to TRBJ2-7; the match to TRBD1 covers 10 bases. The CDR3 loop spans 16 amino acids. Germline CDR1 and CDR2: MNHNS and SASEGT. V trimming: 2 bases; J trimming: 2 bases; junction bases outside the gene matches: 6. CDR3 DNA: TGTGCCAGCAGTGAAATCGCGGGACAGGGGCCCTACGAGCAGTACTTC. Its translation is CASSEIAGQGPYEQYF.

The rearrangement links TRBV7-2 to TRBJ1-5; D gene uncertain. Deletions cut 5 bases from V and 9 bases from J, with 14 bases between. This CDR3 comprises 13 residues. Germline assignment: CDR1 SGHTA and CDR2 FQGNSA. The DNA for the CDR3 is TGTGCCAGCAGCCGGGAAGGAATGGGGCCCCAGCATTTT. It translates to CASSREGMGPQHF. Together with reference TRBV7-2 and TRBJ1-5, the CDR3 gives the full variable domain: GAGVSQSPSNKVTEKGKDVELRCDPISGHTALYWYRQSLGQGLEFLIYFQGNSAPDKSGLPSDRFSAERTGGSVSTLTIQRTQQEDSAVYLCASSREGMGPQHFGDGTRLSIL.

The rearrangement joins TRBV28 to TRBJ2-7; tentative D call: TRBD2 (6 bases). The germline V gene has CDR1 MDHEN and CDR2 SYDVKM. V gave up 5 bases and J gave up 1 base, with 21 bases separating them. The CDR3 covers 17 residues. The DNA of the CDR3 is TGTGCCAGCAGTCCCCCCTTCTTACTAGCAGCGTCCTACGAGCAGTACTTC. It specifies CASSPPFLLAASYEQYF.